Shown below are 18 T cell receptor beta chains from a single sample sequenced in a study of OX40 agonist ivuxolimab in advanced cancers. The method was immunoSEQ multiplex PCR; TCRdb's version includes in-frame clones alone and lacks a portion of them. The sample records about 79,000 clones, roughly 94% being singletons. The input for sequencing was CD4+ or CD8+ T cells sorted from blood, taken in a trial of the OX40 agonist ivuxolimab. The source of these receptors is an adult with an advanced solid tumor such as melanoma, head and neck, liver or kidney cancer.

This chain links TRBV28 with TRBJ2-7; tentatively, D is TRBD1 (6 bases). CDR1 is MDHEN and CDR2 is SYDVKM in the germline V gene. The CDR3 is 13 amino acids. V was trimmed by 9 bases and J by 2 bases, leaving 14 bases between them. CDR3 amino acids: CASSGALTYEQYF. As DNA, the CDR3 is TGTGCCAGTTCAGGGGCACTTACCTACGAGCAGTACTTC. Full variable domain (missing parts from reference TRBV28 and TRBJ2-7): DVKVTQSSRYLVKRTGEKVFLECVQDMDHENMFWYRQDPGLGLRLIYFSYDVKMKEKGDIPEGYSVSREKKERFSLILESASTNQTSMYLCASSGALTYEQYFGPGTRLTVT.

As regards this clone: At one of its ends the junction is not consistent with the germline gene, which may arise from a read error. The V gene is TRBV27, the J gene TRBJ2-7; TRBD2 matches at 8 bases. The CDR3 spans 18 residues. The germline V gene encodes CDR1 MNHEY and CDR2 SMNVEV (reference sequence). This CDR3 reads CASSFNPRIAGTSHEQYF. The CDR3, as DNA: TGTGCCAGCAGTTTCAACCCCAGGATAGCGGGAACCTCCCACGAGCAGTACTTC.

This chain joins TRBV7-9 and TRBJ2-5, with TRBD1 identical over 7 bases. TRBJ2-7 matches the DNA end more closely, so the J call is doubtful. Looked up from germline, CDR1 is SEHNR and CDR2 is FQNEAQ (reference sequence). This CDR3 is 15 amino acids long. CDR3 amino acids: CASSPDPTGSGEQYF. For the CDR3, the DNA is TGTGCCAGCAGCCCGGACCCGACAGGGTCTGGCGAGCAGTACTTC.

V gene TRBV27 combines with J gene TRBJ2-1, with TRBD2 matching 9 bases. Looked up from germline, CDR1 is MNHEY and CDR2 is SMNVEV (reference sequence). The CDR3 has 15 residues. The V and J ends lost 3 bases and 3 bases, in that order; junction bases with no gene match: 3. CDR3 nucleotide sequence: TGTGCCAGCAGTTTGGTAGCGGGAGTCTACAATGAGCAGTTCTTC. Translating gives CASSLVAGVYNEQFF.

This chain links TRBV6-6 with TRBJ2-7; perhaps TRBD2 as D (5 bases). This CDR3 contains 12 residues. Trimming removed 2 bases from V and 4 bases from J, with 6 bases in between. In germline, CDR1 is MNHNY, CDR2 SVGAGI (reference sequence). The CDR3, as DNA: TGTGCCAGCAGTTACGAGGGTTACGAGCAGTACTTC. Its translation: CASSYEGYEQYF.

The chain links TRBV4-1 to TRBJ2-7, with 8 bases matching TRBD1. Germline CDR1 reads MGHRA; CDR2 reads YSYEKL. V shed 2 bases, J shed 3 bases, and the junction held 6 bases outside the gene matches. This CDR3 spans 15 amino acids. This CDR3 reads CASSQSPGQGYEQYF. CDR3 DNA sequence: TGCGCCAGCAGCCAATCACCAGGACAGGGCTACGAGCAGTACTTC.

The CDR3: CASSQEVGRYYEQYF. The CDR3 nucleotides are TGCGCCAGCAGCCAAGAGGTCGGGAGGTACTACGAGCAGTACTTC. V usage is TRBV4-3 and J usage is TRBJ2-7, with 7 bases lining up with TRBD2. V trimming: 0 bases; J trimming: 3 bases; junction bases outside the gene matches: 5. This CDR3 region has 15 residues. Germline CDR1 and CDR2: LGHNA and YSLEER.

The V call is TRBV7-2, the J call TRBJ2-5; TRBD2 aligns across 9 bases. From germline, CDR1 is SGHTA and CDR2 FQGNSA. CDR3 length: 15 amino acids. V shed 5 bases and J 9 bases; nucleotides not matched to a gene: 13. The CDR3 nucleotides read TGTGCCAGCAGCCCAGGGACTAGCAACGCCGTCGCCCAGTACTTC. It translates to CASSPGTSNAVAQYF.

The rearrangement uses TRBV2 and TRBJ2-3, with D maybe TRBD2 (5 bases). The germline CDR1 and CDR2 sequences are SNHLY and FYNNEI. The CDR3 runs to 14 residues. Trimming took 2 bases from V and 4 from J, leaving 10 bases between them. CDR3 amino acids: CASSENRRADTQYF. CDR3 DNA: TGTGCCAGCAGTGAAAACCGGCGGGCAGATACGCAGTATTTT.

This clone is a singleton in its sample. The chain couples TRBV6-5 to TRBJ1-2; D is perhaps TRBD1 (5 bases). Deletions cut 0 bases from V and 4 bases from J, with 12 bases between. This CDR3 has 15 amino acids. Germline V gene data show CDR1 as MNHEY and CDR2 as SVGAGI. CDR3 DNA sequence: TGTGCCAGCAGTTACTCGGGGCAGACTTTCTATGGCTACACCTTC. Translated: CASSYSGQTFYGYTF.

Comments on this clone: An end of the junction does not agree with germline; a read error may underlie this. This chain connects TRBV7-9 to TRBJ2-3; no reliable D call. The CDR3 extends over 16 amino acids. Germline CDR1 SEHNR, CDR2 FQNEAQ (reference sequence). The CDR3 loop reads CASSPPGLGLTDTRYF. The CDR3 nucleotides read TGTGCCAGCAGCCCCCCAGGATTAGGGTTAACGGATACGCGGTATTTT.

This chain connects TRBV28 to TRBJ1-5; no firm D call. V was cut by 3 bases and J by 9 bases, with 18 bases left in between. This CDR3 is built from 15 residues. CDR1 and CDR2 (germline): MDHEN, SYDVKM. In DNA, the CDR3 is TGTGCCAGCAGTTTTCCGGGAGAGGGTCCCCTGCCCCAGCATTTT. It specifies CASSFPGEGPLPQHF.

CDR3 DNA sequence: TGTGCCAGCAGTGAAGCGATAGGACAGTCGGGGTACTTC. Translation gives CASSEAIGQSGYF. The genes are TRBV6-1 and TRBJ2-7; possible D gene TRBD1, 6 bases. Trimming removed 0 bases at V and 12 bases at J, with 15 bases between. The length of the CDR3 is 13 residues. The germline CDR1 and CDR2 sequences are MNHNS and SASEGT.

This clone was detected once. V and J are TRBV9 and TRBJ1-2, with D unresolved. The CDR3 runs 12 residues. Between the trimmed V and J ends, which lost 1 base and 7 bases, there was a span of 8 bases. Germline V CDR1 and CDR2: SGDLS, YYNGEE. The CDR3 DNA sequence: TGTGCCAGCAGCGTACAAGGTGGTGGCTACACCTTC. Translated, it gives CASSVQGGGYTF.

V and J are TRBV27 and TRBJ2-2, with D perhaps TRBD1 (6 bases). The ends were cut back, 9 bases at V and 2 bases at J, with 19 bases in the middle. The CDR3 consists of 16 residues. The V gene's germline CDR1 is MNHEY and CDR2 SMNVEV (reference sequence). The CDR3 nucleotides are TGTGCCAGTAACTCTCCCGGACAGAGCAACACCGGGGAGCTGTTTTTT. Translation: CASNSPGQSNTGELFF.

This sequence joins TRBV5-6 and TRBJ2-7; D is possibly TRBD2 (5 bases). Germline CDR1 and CDR2: SGHDT and YYEEEE. The CDR3 consists of 11 residues. V dropped 4 bases and J dropped 4 bases, with 6 bases sitting between them. This CDR3 is CASSEGYEQYF. The CDR3 nucleotides read TGTGCCAGCAGCGAGGGTTACGAGCAGTACTTC.

This clone has only one observation. The rearrangement uses TRBV6-5 and TRBJ2-5; maybe TRBD1 (6 bases). This CDR3 contains 13 residues. V lost 6 bases, J lost 5 bases, and 13 bases lay in between. Germline V gene lookup returns CDR1 MNHEY and CDR2 SVGAGI. The CDR3 spells CASRYRERETQYF. CDR3 in DNA: TGTGCCAGCAGATACAGGGAGAGGGAGACCCAGTACTTC.

This chain connects TRBV15 to TRBJ1-2; D gene uncertain. In germline, CDR1 is LNHNV, CDR2 YYDKDF (reference sequence). The CDR3 runs 16 residues. V lost 0 bases, J lost 0 bases, and 11 bases lay in between. This CDR3 reads CATSRERGLSNYGYTF. DNA of the CDR3: TGTGCCACCAGCAGAGAGCGTGGACTTTCTAACTATGGCTACACCTTC.